This T cell receptor beta chain was sequenced in a study of identical twins. Study-wide findings and caveats: Zero-insertion analyses might be partly confounded by invariant T cells like MAIT and iNKT. Reduced insertions were recorded for abundant cord blood beta clonotypes, with no such pattern in memory repertoires. Among out-of-frame alpha sequences shared by twins, low generation probability occurred in excess.

This clonotype showed up just a few times. Antigen specificity is unknown. Each CDR3 protein is one row after TCRdb ran MiXCR on the 5' RACE reads. The repertoire holds hundreds of thousands of distinct CDR3 sequences, with approximately 9% as singletons. V was trimmed by 9 bases and J by 6 bases, leaving 15 bases between them. Germline loops: CDR1 LNHDA, CDR2 SQIVND (reference sequence). The CDR3 covers 13 residues. This TCR was recovered from a woman aged 18-29 years in good health. The J gene is TRBJ2-1, the V gene TRBV19; a weak D match, TRBD2 (6 bases). What was sequenced was memory (CD45RO+) T cells sorted from blood. Written as DNA, the CDR3 is TGTGCCAGCCTAGCGATGGTAAGCAATGAGCAGTTCTTC. It encodes CASLAMVSNEQFF.